This is a list of T cell receptor beta chains from one sample in a study of blood T cell repertoires in COVID-19. Assay used: immunoSEQ multiplex PCR; TCRdb lists only in-frame clones, some missing. This sample carries about 230,000 clones, 70% to 85% of them seen once, and the ten largest clones take about 1.5%. Sequencing was carried out using peripheral blood. The receptors shown here come from a woman in her 40s who had recovered from COVID-19. The CDR3 runs from the conserved cysteine through the conserved F or W. Each record gives: J gene, D gene, V gene, clone size, CDR3 protein, CDR3 DNA. D genes are given only for firm matches. Only some rows state a clone size, as once, few, many or a class for expanded clones.

j_call: TRBJ2-3
d_call: TRBD2
v_call: TRBV5-6
clone_size: NA
cdr3_aa: CASSRTGLVPDTQYF
cdr3_nt: TGTGCCAGCAGCCGGACCGGACTAGTCCCAGATACGCAGTATTTT

j_call: TRBJ1-1
d_call: TRBD1
v_call: TRBV5-5
clone_size: NA
cdr3_aa: CASSPDRANTEAFF
cdr3_nt: TGTGCCAGCAGCCCGGACAGGGCTAACACTGAAGCTTTCTTT

j_call: TRBJ1-1
d_call: TRBD1
v_call: TRBV6-6
clone_size: NA
cdr3_aa: CASIIGTALNTEAFF
cdr3_nt: TGTGCCAGCATTATCGGGACAGCCCTGAACACTGAAGCTTTCTTT

j_call: TRBJ1-4
d_call: NA
v_call: TRBV3-1/TRBV3-2
clone_size: NA
cdr3_aa: CASSQDLSVRGTTNEKLFF
cdr3_nt: TGTGCCAGCAGCCAAGATTTGTCGGTTAGGGGGACAACTAATGAAAAACTGTTTTTT

j_call: TRBJ1-2
d_call: NA
v_call: TRBV6-5
clone_size: NA
cdr3_aa: CASSYSQGAGGYTF
cdr3_nt: TGTGCCAGCAGTTACTCTCAGGGAGCGGGAGGCTACACCTTC

j_call: TRBJ2-3
d_call: NA
v_call: TRBV4-3
clone_size: many
cdr3_aa: CASIGRIKSTDTQYF
cdr3_nt: TGCGCCAGCATTGGGAGAATTAAAAGCACAGATACGCAGTATTTT

j_call: TRBJ1-2
d_call: NA
v_call: TRBV5-1
clone_size: NA
cdr3_aa: CASSPRLGGSYGYTF
cdr3_nt: TGCGCCAGCAGCCCTCGTTTGGGAGGTAGCTATGGCTACACCTTC

j_call: TRBJ1-2
d_call: NA
v_call: TRBV2
clone_size: NA
cdr3_aa: CASVRGRNYGYTF
cdr3_nt: TGTGCCAGCGTGCGGGGCAGAAACTATGGCTACACCTTC

j_call: TRBJ1-1
d_call: TRBD1
v_call: TRBV13
clone_size: NA
cdr3_aa: CASSLGLGQTLGHTEAFF
cdr3_nt: TGTGCCAGCAGCTTAGGCCTGGGACAGACACTCGGCCACACTGAAGCTTTCTTT

j_call: TRBJ1-6
d_call: NA
v_call: TRBV19
clone_size: NA
cdr3_aa: CASSIVAGNNSPLHF
cdr3_nt: TGTGCCAGTAGTATAGTGGCAGGAAATAATTCACCCCTCCACTTT

j_call: TRBJ1-2
d_call: NA
v_call: TRBV7-9
clone_size: NA
cdr3_aa: CASSLAKDSYGYTF
cdr3_nt: TGTGCCAGCAGCTTGGCAAAGGACAGCTATGGCTACACCTTC

j_call: TRBJ1-2
d_call: TRBD1
v_call: TRBV7-9
clone_size: NA
cdr3_aa: CASSPWDRALYGYTF
cdr3_nt: TGTGCCAGCAGCCCTTGGGACAGGGCGCTCTATGGCTACACCTTC

j_call: TRBJ1-1
d_call: TRBD1
v_call: TRBV5-1
clone_size: NA
cdr3_aa: CASSFDRAGTEAFF
cdr3_nt: TGCGCCAGCAGCTTTGACAGGGCAGGCACTGAAGCTTTCTTT

j_call: TRBJ1-6
d_call: NA
v_call: TRBV7-2
clone_size: few
cdr3_aa: CASSFQLSPLHF
cdr3_nt: TGTGCCAGCAGCTTTCAGTTGTCACCCCTCCACTTT

j_call: TRBJ1-5
d_call: TRBD1
v_call: TRBV19
clone_size: NA
cdr3_aa: CASSAWDSTNQPQHF
cdr3_nt: TGTGCCAGTAGCGCCTGGGACAGTACTAATCAGCCCCAGCATTTT

j_call: TRBJ1-1
d_call: TRBD1
v_call: TRBV9
clone_size: NA
cdr3_aa: CASSSGTGVNTEAFF
cdr3_nt: TGTGCCAGCAGCTCAGGGACAGGGGTGAACACTGAAGCTTTCTTT

j_call: TRBJ1-5
d_call: TRBD1
v_call: TRBV20-1
clone_size: NA
cdr3_aa: CSASSAGGSQPQHF
cdr3_nt: TGCAGTGCTAGTTCTGCAGGGGGCAGTCAGCCCCAGCATTTT

j_call: TRBJ1-2
d_call: NA
v_call: TRBV28
clone_size: NA
cdr3_aa: CASSLITAYGYTF
cdr3_nt: TGTGCCAGCAGTTTAATTACAGCCTATGGCTACACCTTC

j_call: TRBJ1-2
d_call: NA
v_call: TRBV3-1/TRBV3-2
clone_size: NA
cdr3_aa: CASSISGGYTF
cdr3_nt: TGTGCCAGCAGCATTAGCGGTGGCTACACCTTC

j_call: TRBJ1-2
d_call: NA
v_call: TRBV10-3
clone_size: NA
cdr3_aa: CAMVDTGGQGYTF
cdr3_nt: TGTGCCATGGTAGATACGGGGGGCCAAGGCTACACCTTC

j_call: TRBJ1-2
d_call: NA
v_call: TRBV19
clone_size: NA
cdr3_aa: CASSTDWDYGYTF
cdr3_nt: TGTGCCAGTAGTACCGACTGGGACTATGGCTACACCTTC

j_call: TRBJ1-1
d_call: NA
v_call: TRBV2
clone_size: NA
cdr3_aa: CASSLTDYTEAFF
cdr3_nt: TGTGCCAGCAGCCTCACAGATTACACTGAAGCTTTCTTT

j_call: TRBJ1-2
d_call: TRBD1
v_call: TRBV19
clone_size: NA
cdr3_aa: CASIYQGGSRNGYTF
cdr3_nt: TGTGCCAGTATTTACCAGGGGGGTTCAAGGAATGGCTACACCTTC

j_call: TRBJ2-3
d_call: NA
v_call: TRBV7-2
clone_size: NA
cdr3_aa: CASSPQVTAGHTQYF
cdr3_nt: TGTGCCAGCAGCCCTCAGGTTACCGCGGGTCATACGCAGTATTTT

j_call: TRBJ1-2
d_call: TRBD1
v_call: TRBV18
clone_size: NA
cdr3_aa: CASSQNEYPQQVWFRGLDYGYTF
cdr3_nt: TGTGCCAGCTCACAGAACGAGTACCCACAGCAAGTTTGGTTCAGGGGGCTGGACTATGGCTACACCTTC

j_call: TRBJ2-3
d_call: NA
v_call: TRBV18
clone_size: once
cdr3_aa: CASSPLHSTDTQYF
cdr3_nt: TGTGCCAGCTCACCACTGCACAGTACAGATACGCAGTATTTT

j_call: TRBJ2-2
d_call: TRBD1
v_call: TRBV28
clone_size: NA
cdr3_aa: CASRTGQMTGELFF
cdr3_nt: TGTGCCAGCAGAACGGGACAGATGACCGGGGAGCTGTTTTTT

j_call: TRBJ2-5
d_call: TRBD2
v_call: TRBV10-3
clone_size: NA
cdr3_aa: CAISGAGSGQETQYF
cdr3_nt: TGTGCCATCAGCGGCGCGGGTAGCGGGCAAGAGACCCAGTACTTC

j_call: TRBJ2-3
d_call: NA
v_call: TRBV27
clone_size: NA
cdr3_aa: CASRRIYTDTQYF
cdr3_nt: TGTGCCAGCAGGAGGATTTACACAGATACGCAGTATTTT